Below, 14 T cell receptor beta chains from the same sample are listed, as sequenced in a study of blood T cell repertoires in COVID-19. Only in-frame clones appear in the TCRdb table, and some are missing; sequencing was by immunoSEQ multiplex PCR. The table records around 150,000 clones, roughly 90% of them present only once. The source material was peripheral blood. The receptors shown here come from a woman aged 55-70 years with active or convalescent COVID-19.

This clone was seen only once. This chain connects TRBV23-1 to TRBJ2-7; the D gene is possibly TRBD2 (5 bases). TRBV23-1 is assigned to the ORF class and has an uncertain function. V lost 4 bases, J lost 2 bases, and 18 bases lay in between. The CDR3 totals 16 residues. CDR3 nucleotides: TGCGCCAGCAGTCTTGTAGAGGGAGCCGCAACCTACGAGCAGTACTTC. Protein sequence: CASSLVEGAATYEQYF.

This chain links TRBV27 with TRBJ1-1; D uncertain. V lost 3 bases and J 2 bases, leaving 7 bases between the germline ends. Germline lookup yields CDR1 MNHEY and CDR2 SMNVEV (reference sequence). The CDR3 consists of 13 residues. The CDR3 is CASSFVSNTEAFF. The CDR3 DNA is TGTGCCAGCAGTTTCGTCTCTAACACTGAAGCTTTCTTT.

This clone was seen just once. This chain connects TRBV18 to TRBJ2-7; possible D gene TRBD1, 6 bases. The V end lost 2 bases, the J end lost 6 bases, and 14 bases lay between the germline ends. The CDR3 totals 14 residues. CDR1 KGHSH and CDR2 LQKENI come from the germline V gene. CDR3 DNA sequence: TGTGCCAGCTCACCATTCGACAGGTCGGGCGAGCAGTACTTC. It yields the protein CASSPFDRSGEQYF.

The chain carries TRBV5-6 and TRBJ2-7, with TRBD2 matching 9 bases. Germline CDR1 and CDR2: SGHDT and YYEEEE. V trimming: 4 bases; J trimming: 2 bases; junction bases outside the gene matches: 10. The CDR3 is 16 residues long. CDR3 DNA sequence: TGTGCCAGCAGCATCCTAGCGGGGACACCCCCCTACGAGCAGTACTTC. It codes for CASSILAGTPPYEQYF.

The chain employs TRBV4-3 and TRBJ1-3; 8 bases match TRBD1. CDR3 size: 16 residues. The junction had 5 bases not matched to a gene; V was cut back by 4 bases and J by 0 bases. Germline V gene lookup returns CDR1 LGHNA and CDR2 YSLEER. CDR3 sequence (DNA): TGCGCCAGCAGCCGGGACAGGACAGGCTCTGGAAACACCATATATTTT. Translated, it gives CASSRDRTGSGNTIYF.

This clone was seen just once. CDR3 amino acids: CATTMISGNTIYF. CDR3 nucleotide sequence: TGTGCCACCACAATGATCTCTGGAAACACCATATATTTT. The V and J genes are TRBV19 and TRBJ1-3; no clear D. Germline V gene lookup returns CDR1 LNHDA and CDR2 SQIVND (reference sequence). Deletions cut 10 bases from V and 0 bases from J, with 10 bases between. This CDR3 has 13 amino acids. Full variable domain (remainder filled in from reference TRBV19 and TRBJ1-3): DGGITQSPKYLFRKEGQNVTLSCEQNLNHDAMYWYRQDPGQGLRLIYYSQIVNDFQKGDIAEGYSVSREKKESFPLTVTSAQKNPTAFYLCATTMISGNTIYFGEGSWLTVV.

The V call is TRBV6-2 or TRBV6-3, the J call TRBJ1-1; D is unresolved. From germline, CDR1 is MNHEY and CDR2 SVGEGT. V was clipped by 2 bases and J by 7 bases, with 8 bases between them. This CDR3 is built from 12 residues. The CDR3 DNA reads TGTGCCAGCAGTTACCGACACCTTGAAGCTTTCTTT. It is translated as CASSYRHLEAFF.

This clone was found a few times. The chain has TRBV5-8 and TRBJ1-5, with D maybe TRBD1 (6 bases). This CDR3 is built from 16 residues. V was clipped by 0 bases and J by 1 base, with 11 bases between them. CDR1 is SGHTS and CDR2 is YDEGEE in the germline V gene. CDR3: CASSLAFQGSNQPQHF. DNA of the CDR3: TGTGCCAGCAGCTTGGCTTTTCAGGGGAGCAATCAGCCCCAGCATTTT. Supplemented by reference TRBV5-8 and TRBJ1-5, the full variable domain reads EAGVTQSPTHLIKTRGQQATLRCSPISGHTSVYWYQQALGLGLQFLLWYDEGEERNRGNFPPRFSGRQFPNYSSELNVNALELEDSALYLCASSLAFQGSNQPQHFGDGTRLSIL.

This clone came up a few times. This chain joins TRBV19 and TRBJ1-6, with 9 bases matching TRBD1. CDR1 is LNHDA, CDR2 SQIVND, per germline (reference sequence). The CDR3 runs to 14 residues. V shed 5 bases and J 7 bases; nucleotides not matched to a gene: 3. The CDR3 bases are TGTGCCAGTAGTGAGACAGGGGGGAATTCACCCCTCCACTTT. Residues: CASSETGGNSPLHF. Together with reference TRBV19 and TRBJ1-6, the CDR3 gives the full variable domain: DGGITQSPKYLFRKEGQNVTLSCEQNLNHDAMYWYRQDPGQGLRLIYYSQIVNDFQKGDIAEGYSVSREKKESFPLTVTSAQKNPTAFYLCASSETGGNSPLHFGNGTRLTVT.

This chain links TRBV19 with TRBJ1-5; the D gene is possibly TRBD1 (6 bases). Deletions cut 2 bases from V and 0 bases from J, with 8 bases between. CDR3 length equals 15 residues. Germline lookup yields CDR1 LNHDA and CDR2 SQIVND (reference sequence). Written as DNA, the CDR3 is TGTGCCAGTAGTATAACAGGGTTTAGCAATCAGCCCCAGCATTTT. This encodes CASSITGFSNQPQHF.

In this sample, this clone turned up a few times. The chain combines TRBV5-5 with TRBJ1-1, with a weak D call TRBD1 (6 bases). Germline CDR1 and CDR2: SGHKS and YYEKEE (reference sequence). V lost 7 bases and J lost 2, with 18 bases in between. This CDR3 spans 15 amino acids. CDR3 sequence reads: CASLPSGTTNTEAFF. The CDR3, as DNA: TGTGCCAGCCTACCCTCCGGGACAACCAACACTGAAGCTTTCTTT.

The chain is built from TRBV9 and TRBJ1-2; perhaps TRBD1 as D (6 bases). V gave up 4 bases and J gave up 8 bases, with 12 bases separating them. CDR1 is SGDLS and CDR2 is YYNGEE in the germline V gene. The CDR3 spans 12 residues. CDR3 in DNA: TGTGCCAGCAGCTTCAACAGGGACGGCTACACCTTC. It specifies CASSFNRDGYTF. Full variable domain (remainder filled in from reference TRBV9 and TRBJ1-2): DSGVTQTPKHLITATGQRVTLRCSPRSGDLSVYWYQQSLDQGLQFLIQYYNGEERAKGNILERFSAQQFPDLHSELNLSSLELGDSALYFCASSFNRDGYTFGSGTRLTVV.

The chain links TRBV4-3 to TRBJ1-1; D possibly corresponds to TRBD1 (6 bases). The CDR3 contains 16 residues. V lost 1 base to trimming and J lost 3 bases, with 15 bases between them. CDR1 is LGHNA, CDR2 YSLEER, per germline. DNA of the CDR3: TGCGCCAGCAGCCAAGCCCTGGACAGCCCTTACACTGAAGCTTTCTTT. This codes for CASSQALDSPYTEAFF.

The chain is built from TRBV12-3 or TRBV12-4 and TRBJ1-2; weak D call: TRBD1 (6 bases). The CDR3 length is 13 residues. V dropped 1 base and J dropped 8 bases, with 11 bases sitting between them. The CDR3 protein is CASSLGGGAGYTF. CDR3 coding DNA: TGTGCCAGCAGTTTAGGAGGGGGTGCGGGCTACACCTTC.